This T cell receptor beta chain was captured in a study of T cells after posttransplantation cyclophosphamide. Data came from immunoSEQ multiplex PCR; TCRdb stores just in-frame clones and leaves some out. The sample consists of about 10,000 clones, just under 85% of them appearing once. This clone was found a few times. Its antigen is still unknown. The CDR3 has 16 amino acids. Study-wide results and caveats: Donor CD8+ memory clones often dominated recipient blood repertoires at later times. Recipient CMV seropositivity and CMV reactivation strongly tracked TRB clonality. Skin or GI-infiltrating T cells shared few TRB sequences with blood.

Treatment was busulfan-fludarabine conditioning, a marrow graft, and cyclophosphamide on days +3 and +4. The sample in question was PBMCs, obtained about 62 months after allogeneic stem cell transplant with posttransplant cyclophosphamide. The receptor comes from a female patient in her forties or fifties who received an allogeneic stem cell transplant from a related donor, was CMV-positive, and had no GVHD. A share of the T cells may be of graft donor origin. The chain employs TRBV21-1 and TRBJ2-3; no check of the table's D call, TRBD1, against the DNA was made. TRBV21-1 constitutes a pseudogene. CDR3 bases: TGTGCCAGCAGCAAAGCGCTTTGGCAGTGCACAGATACGCAGTATTTT. Translated: CASSKALWQCTDTQYF.